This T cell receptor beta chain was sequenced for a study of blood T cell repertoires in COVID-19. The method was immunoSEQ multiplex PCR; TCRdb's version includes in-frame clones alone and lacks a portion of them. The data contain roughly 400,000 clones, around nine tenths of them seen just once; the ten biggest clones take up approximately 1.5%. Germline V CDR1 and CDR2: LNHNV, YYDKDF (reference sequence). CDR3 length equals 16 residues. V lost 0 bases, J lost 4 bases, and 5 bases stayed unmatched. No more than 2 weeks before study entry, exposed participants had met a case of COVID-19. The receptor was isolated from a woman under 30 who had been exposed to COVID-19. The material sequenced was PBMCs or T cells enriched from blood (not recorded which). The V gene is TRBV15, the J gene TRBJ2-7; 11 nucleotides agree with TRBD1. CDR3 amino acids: CATSRDLGDRGYEQYF. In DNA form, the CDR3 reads TGTGCCACCAGCAGAGATCTCGGGGACAGGGGGTACGAGCAGTACTTC.